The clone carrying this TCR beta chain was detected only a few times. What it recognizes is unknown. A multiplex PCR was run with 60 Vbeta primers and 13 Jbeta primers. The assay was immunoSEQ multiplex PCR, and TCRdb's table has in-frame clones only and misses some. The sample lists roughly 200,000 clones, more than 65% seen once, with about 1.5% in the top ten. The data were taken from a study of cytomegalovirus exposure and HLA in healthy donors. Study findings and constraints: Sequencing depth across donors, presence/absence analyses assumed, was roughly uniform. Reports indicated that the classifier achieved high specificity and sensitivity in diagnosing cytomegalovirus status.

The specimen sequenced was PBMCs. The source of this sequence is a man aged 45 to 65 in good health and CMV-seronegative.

The CDR3 loop is CASSEGAGGYEQYF. Here the CDR3 DNA reads TGTGCCAGCAGTGAAGGGGCAGGGGGCTACGAGCAGTACTTC. V is TRBV6-1 and J is TRBJ2-7; 7 bases are shared with TRBD1. V lost 1 base, J lost 3 bases, and 3 bases stayed unmatched. The length of the CDR3 is 14 residues. Germline assignment: CDR1 MNHNS and CDR2 SASEGT.